This entry lists 2 T cell receptor beta chains sequenced from one sample in a study of T cells in Graves' hyperthyroidism and ophthalmopathy (dated by TCRdb to about 2019). Library generation was performed with multiplex PCR. Sequenced on an Illumina HiSeq 2000. The TCR beta CDR3 regions were amplified from the RNA transcripts. For the first round of RT-PCR on the TCR CDR3, the HTBI primer set was used together with the Qiagen OneStep RT-PCR kit. TCRdb cleaned the public reads at Q25 with fastp, built clones with MiXCR and kept in-frame beta chains. Rows with a matching CDR3 protein are joined into one entry that keeps the most common DNA and genes. The sample profile shows more than 95,000 distinct CDR3 sequences; 45% to 50% of them were found once. The top ten clonotypes cover approximately 25% of the sample. The specimen sequenced was blood. All receptors derive from a man between 40 and 49 years old with Graves' hyperthyroidism.

The sample holds many counts of this clonotype. This chain connects TRBV7-9 to TRBJ1-1; 10 bases align to TRBD1. The CDR3 extends over 15 amino acids. The V gene's germline CDR1 is SEHNR and CDR2 FQNEAQ (reference sequence). Trimming took 7 bases from V and 3 from J; bases not matched to a gene: 8. The CDR3 DNA is TGTGCCAGCAACCTCGGACAGGGGGGGGACACTGAAGCTTTCTTT. It is translated as CASNLGQGGDTEAFF. The full variable domain, its missing parts supplied by reference TRBV7-9 and TRBJ1-1, is DTGVSQNPRHKITKRGQNVTFRCDPISEHNRLYWYRQTLGQGPEFLTYFQNEAQLEKSRLLSDRFSAERPKGSFSTLEIQRTEQGDSAMYLCASNLGQGGDTEAFFGQGTRLTVV.

This clonotype was counted many times. The chain employs TRBV2 and TRBJ2-2; 8 bases agree with TRBD1. The CDR3 contains 13 residues. Germline loops: CDR1 SNHLY, CDR2 FYNNEI. Trimming removed 8 bases from V and 7 bases from J; junction bases left unmatched: 6. The CDR3 is CASQGADRGELFF. The CDR3 DNA follows: TGTGCCAGCCAGGGGGCTGATCGCGGGGAGCTGTTTTTT.